One TCR beta chain is described in this entry. Its antigen is as yet unknown. This CDR3 comprises 16 residues. After removal of 7 bases from V and 3 bases from J, the junction contained 11 bases not matched to a gene. The V gene's germline CDR1 is SQVTM and CDR2 ANQGSEA. This sample stems from a study of STAT3 mutations in large granular lymphocyte leukemia. Study-wide points: At least one immunodominant TCR beta clonotype appeared in every T-cell large granular lymphocyte leukemia patient.

TCRdb keeps only in-frame clones here, not all; method: immunoSEQ multiplex PCR. The sample gives tens of thousands of clones, roughly 88% of which show up once; over 0.4% is in the top ten. This clonotype was sampled from a human donor with T large granular lymphocyte leukemia. Some clones in this sample may be carry-over from other donors' samples. The material sequenced was PBMCs. V and J are TRBV29-1 and TRBJ2-2; 10 bases align to TRBD2. CDR3 nucleotide sequence: TGCAGCGGTCGATTAGCGGGGGGCCGCGACACCGGGGAGCTGTTTTTT. It codes for CSGRLAGGRDTGELFF.